The present T cell receptor (beta chain) was sequenced within a study of T cell responses to AZD1222 COVID-19 vaccine. Across the study: Pooling covered second doses at about 4 or about 12 weeks.

Unmatched junction bases numbered 10, after V lost 0 bases and J lost 6 bases. The germline V gene encodes CDR1 LGHNA and CDR2 YSLEER. The CDR3 extends over 16 amino acids. Sequencing used immunoSEQ multiplex PCR; TCRdb keeps in-frame clones, though not all of them. The sample includes more than 110,000 clones, about nine tenths of them seen just once. Concerning this clone itself: Its antigen is not known.

Study-level points and caveats: Unmutated variant regions are reportedly targeted by nearly half of spike-specific TCRs. Spike-specific TCR depth and breadth grew after two AZD1222 doses. Along spike, vaccine-associated CD4 TCRs were found throughout, with dominance at 160-218 and 743-854.

The sequence was collected from an adult in good health. The chain combines TRBV4-3 with TRBJ1-2; 7 bases are a match to TRBD1. Sample: peripheral blood, taken on day 0 of AZD1222 vaccination. The CDR3 coding sequence is TGCGCCAGCAGCCAAGATCTGGGACAAACAGGGGATGGCTACACCTTC. Amino acid sequence: CASSQDLGQTGDGYTF.